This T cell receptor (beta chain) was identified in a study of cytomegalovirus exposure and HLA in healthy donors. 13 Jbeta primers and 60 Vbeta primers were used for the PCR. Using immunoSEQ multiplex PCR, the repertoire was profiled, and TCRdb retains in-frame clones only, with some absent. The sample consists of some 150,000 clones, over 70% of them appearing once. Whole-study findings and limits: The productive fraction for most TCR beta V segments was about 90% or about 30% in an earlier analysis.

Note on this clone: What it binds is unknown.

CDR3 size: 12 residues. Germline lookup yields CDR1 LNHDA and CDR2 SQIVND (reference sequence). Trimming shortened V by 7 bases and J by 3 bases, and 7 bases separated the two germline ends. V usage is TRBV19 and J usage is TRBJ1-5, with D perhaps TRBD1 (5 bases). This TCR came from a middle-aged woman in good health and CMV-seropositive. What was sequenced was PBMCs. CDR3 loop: CASNRHNQPQHF. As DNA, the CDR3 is TGTGCCAGTAACAGGCACAATCAGCCCCAGCATTTT.